The text below deals with one T cell receptor (beta chain). Using immunoSEQ multiplex PCR, the repertoire was profiled, and TCRdb retains in-frame clones only, with some absent. The sample includes about half a million clones, approximately 86% of them seen just once. This specimen belongs to a study of blood T cell repertoires in COVID-19. Participants, about 18 to 90 years old, spanned fewer than 25 US areas. The V and J ends lost 0 bases and 5 bases, in that order; junction bases with no gene match: 10. Germline CDR1 MNHEY, CDR2 SVGAGI. This CDR3 comprises 16 residues. This TCR was sampled from a woman aged 55-69 years who had recovered from COVID-19. Material: PBMCs or T cells enriched from blood (not recorded which). The rearrangement joins TRBV6-5 to TRBJ2-7; 7 bases map to TRBD1. The CDR3 DNA follows: TGTGCCAGCAGTTACTCGGCCCCGGGACAGAGGAACGAGCAGTACTTC. It encodes CASSYSAPGQRNEQYF.